One TCR beta chain is described in this entry. The assay was immunoSEQ multiplex PCR, and TCRdb's table has in-frame clones only and misses some. The table has over 1.5 million clones, 95% to 99% seen once. Nashville, Tennessee was home to all donors, each a Caucasian adult. This entry comes from a study of shared clonotypes between healthy human individuals. The CDR3 contains 14 residues. Germline V gene sequence: CDR1 MNHEY, CDR2 SMNVEV (reference sequence). The V and J ends lost 6 bases and 6 bases, in that order; junction bases with no gene match: 5. The V gene is TRBV27, the J gene TRBJ2-3, with 11 bases lining up with TRBD1. Sequencing input: naive CD4+ T cells sorted from blood. Subset: CD45RA+ positively selected. This TCR was recovered from a man under 40 in good health. As DNA, the CDR3 is TGTGCCAGCAGGAGGACAGGGGGCGTGGATACGCAGTATTTT. It codes for CASRRTGGVDTQYF.